What follows is one T cell receptor beta chain and its context. No antigen is known for it. No much larger clone exists at a distance of one base, and base qualities are not known. This sample was taken from a study of OX40 agonist ivuxolimab in advanced cancers. About the investigation overall: Ivuxolimab was a fully human IgG2 agonistic monoclonal antibody targeting the costimulatory receptor OX40 (CD134). Peripheral TCRbeta sequencing was intended to test whether TCR sequence diversity was altered and clonal T-cell expansion was caused by ivuxolimab. Partial responses were achieved by three dose-escalation patients, of whom one had hepatocellular carcinoma and two had cutaneous melanoma. The paper describes the monotherapy dose-escalation part (N of about 55 patients) of the phase I trial of ivuxolimab. Of the approximately 50 dose-escalation patients, hepatocellular carcinoma was present in approximately 20, melanoma in around 15, renal cell carcinoma in 9 and head and neck cancer in 9. A male proportion of 82.7% and a mean age of approximately 61 years, ranging from 23 to 79, were recorded for the dose-escalation cohort. Patients were allowed to have had prior anti-PD-1, anti-PD-L1 or anti-CTLA-4 therapy, and approximately 43% of the dose-escalation patients had previously received checkpoint inhibitors. Intravenous ivuxolimab was administered to patients every 2 weeks at six dose levels: 0.01, 0.1, 0.3, 1.5, 3 and 10 mg/kg.

Counted from cysteine to phenylalanine, this CDR3 has 16 amino acids. Here the CDR3 DNA is all that survives: 48 bases in frame from base 1. Between the V and J ends, shortened by 5 bases and 2 bases respectively, the junction contains 17 bases. CDR1 and CDR2 were assigned from the germline V gene as LGHNA and YSLEER. For sequencing of the TCRbeta CDR3 region, genomic DNA was extracted from the sorted cells. The immunoSEQ Assay was used for sequencing of TCRbeta CDR3 regions. In TCRdb, the immuneACCESS table is reduced to in-frame sequences with V and J assigned. These tables do not hold every clone; where another copy was compared, an unresolved V gene accounts for under half, and the others remain unexplained. The sample yields tens of thousands of clones; 78% were counted once. Roughly a fifth of the sample lies in the top ten. The full study reports these points: Low levels of normalized T-cell clonal expansion were also seen in some patients who did not respond. After ivuxolimab, CD8+ T cells had more expanded clones than CD4+ T cells on average. Antigen specificity was not determined for the clonally expanded peripheral T cells. In partial responders in the 0.1-3.0 mg/kg groups, normalized peripheral clonal expansion was found to be among the lowest, especially among CD8+ T cells. At doses of 0.1 to 3.0 mg/kg, clonal expansion of both CD4+ and CD8+ blood T cells was observed from baseline to week 6.

The trial excluded patients who had a history of autoimmune disease or who were on systemic immunosuppression. Peripheral blood for TCR sequencing was drawn from every dose cohort at baseline, at cycle 4 day 1 and at cycle 7 day 1. The samples were drawn from a first-in-human, open-label, multicenter phase I dose-escalation trial of ivuxolimab. Adults with locally advanced or metastatic head and neck squamous cell, hepatocellular, melanoma or renal cell carcinoma were enrolled in the trial. CD4+ and CD8+ T cells were sorted separately from peripheral blood before TCR sequencing. The chain joins TRBV4-3 to TRBJ2-3; 7 matching bases give a weak D call of TRBD1. The material was CD4+ or CD8+ T cells sorted from blood, obtained in a trial of the OX40 agonist ivuxolimab. This sequence was found in an adult with an advanced solid tumor such as melanoma, head and neck, liver or kidney cancer. The CDR3 corresponds to CASSSMQGGITDTQYF. The base sequence is TGCGCCAGCAGCTCCATGCAGGGGGGCATCACAGATACGCAGTATTTT.